This T cell receptor beta chain was captured by sequencing in a study of blood T cell repertoires in COVID-19. CDR3 length: 13 amino acids. Libraries were prepared by immunoSEQ multiplex PCR; TCRdb keeps only in-frame clonotypes and omits some of them. The sample has 360,000 or so clones; about 90% are singletons. The sample was PBMCs or T cells enriched from blood (not recorded which). The clonotype originates from a woman in her thirties who had recovered from COVID-19. The chain uses TRBV21-1 and TRBJ1-1; the table's D call, TRBD1, was not checked against the DNA. TRBV21-1 is a recognized pseudogene. The CDR3 is CASSPKGTAEAFF. The CDR3 DNA sequence: TGTGCCAGCAGTCCAAAGGGGACAGCTGAAGCTTTCTTT.